The text below deals with one T cell receptor beta chain. This record belongs to a study of cytomegalovirus exposure and HLA in healthy donors. Study as a whole: One earlier analysis, a look at about 179 million T cells, found 117 million unique TCR beta sequences. Clustering assigned about 80% of the approximately 400 genotyped donors to the Caucasian-associated ancestry cluster.

The PCR employed 60 Vbeta primers together with 13 Jbeta primers. Here immunoSEQ multiplex PCR was the method, and the copy in TCRdb shows in-frame clones only, minus some. The data show roughly 200,000 clones, about 77% seen once. This CDR3 has 13 amino acids. Germline V gives CDR1 SQVTM, CDR2 ANQGSEA. Between the trimmed V and J ends, which lost 7 bases and 5 bases, there was a span of 17 bases. J is TRBJ1-1 and V is TRBV29-1; D might be TRBD1 (5 bases). The source is a female donor in good health and CMV-seronegative. The sample comprised PBMCs. The CDR3 protein is CSATSTGGTEAFF. CDR3 bases: TGCAGCGCCACTTCGACGGGGGGGACTGAAGCTTTCTTT.